This TCR beta chain was recovered during a study of CD8 T cells in Susac syndrome. Germline V gene data show CDR1 as LGHNA and CDR2 as YSLEER. This CDR3 region has 15 residues. Trimming took off 3 bases at V and 2 bases at J, with 13 bases between the two ends. Random hexamers were used to reverse transcribe an amount of about 0.5 to 1 ug RNA. TCRdb re-analysed the immunoSEQ multiplex PCR reads in MiXCR, keeping a single row per CDR3 protein. The sample holds 250,000 to 300,000 distinct CDR3 sequences, around 89% seen once. Peripheral blood CD8+ and CD4+ T cells were profiled by TCR beta sequencing. Multiple sclerosis controls were treatment-naive patients with stable or active relapsing-remitting disease.

The source of this sequence is a human donor with multiple sclerosis. V usage is TRBV4-3 and J usage is TRBJ2-5; no clear D. The sample was CD8+ T cells from PBMCs. CDR3 sequence (DNA): TGCGCCAGCAGCCACGTCAGAGGAGTTCAAGAGACCCAGTACTTC. Translation gives CASSHVRGVQETQYF.